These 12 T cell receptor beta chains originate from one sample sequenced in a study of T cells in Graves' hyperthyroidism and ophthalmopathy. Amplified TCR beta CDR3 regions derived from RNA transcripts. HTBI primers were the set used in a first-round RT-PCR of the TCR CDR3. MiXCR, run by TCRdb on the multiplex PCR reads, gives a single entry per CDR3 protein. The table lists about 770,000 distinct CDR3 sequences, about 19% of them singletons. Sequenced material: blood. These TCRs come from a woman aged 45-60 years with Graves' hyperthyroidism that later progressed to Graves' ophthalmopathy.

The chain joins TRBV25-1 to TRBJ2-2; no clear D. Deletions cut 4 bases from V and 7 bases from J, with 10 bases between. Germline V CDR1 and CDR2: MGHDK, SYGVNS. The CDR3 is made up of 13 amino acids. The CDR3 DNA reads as TGTGCCAGCAGTGCCCGACTGGACGGGGAGCTGTTTTTT. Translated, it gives CASSARLDGELFF.

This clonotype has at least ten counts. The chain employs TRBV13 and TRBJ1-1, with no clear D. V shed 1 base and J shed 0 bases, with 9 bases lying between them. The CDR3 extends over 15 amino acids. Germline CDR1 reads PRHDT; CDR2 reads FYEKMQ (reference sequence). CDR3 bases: TGTGCCAGCAGCTTAGACGGTCTACTGAACACTGAAGCTTTCTTT. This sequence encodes CASSLDGLLNTEAFF.

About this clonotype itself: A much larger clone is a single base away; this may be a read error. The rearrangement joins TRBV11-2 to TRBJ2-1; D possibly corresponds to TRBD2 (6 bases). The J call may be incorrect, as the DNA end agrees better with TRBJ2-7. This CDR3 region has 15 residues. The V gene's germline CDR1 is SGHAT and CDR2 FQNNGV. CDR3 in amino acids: CASSLTGLPYNEQYF. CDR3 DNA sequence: TGTGCCAGCAGCCTAACGGGACTCCCCTACAATGAGCAGTACTTC.

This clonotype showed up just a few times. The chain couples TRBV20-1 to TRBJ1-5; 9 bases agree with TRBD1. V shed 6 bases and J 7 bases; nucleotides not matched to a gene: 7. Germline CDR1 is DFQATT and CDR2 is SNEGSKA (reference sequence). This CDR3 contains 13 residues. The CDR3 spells CSANRDRDQPQHF. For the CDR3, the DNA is TGCAGTGCAAACCGGGACAGGGACCAGCCCCAGCATTTT.

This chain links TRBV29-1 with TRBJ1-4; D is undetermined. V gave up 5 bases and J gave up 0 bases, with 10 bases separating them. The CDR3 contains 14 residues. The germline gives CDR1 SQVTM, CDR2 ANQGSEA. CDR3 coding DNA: TGCAGCGTTCTGGGCTACCCAACTAATGAAAAACTGTTTTTT. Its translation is CSVLGYPTNEKLFF.

The CDR3 loop reads CAWNVFQETQYF. The CDR3 nucleotides are TGTGCCTGGAATGTTTTCCAAGAGACCCAGTACTTC. The gene calls are TRBV30 and TRBJ2-5; D unclear. The ends were cut back, 4 bases at V and 1 base at J, with 7 bases in the middle. The CDR3 totals 12 residues. The V gene's germline CDR1 is GTSNPN and CDR2 SVGIG (reference sequence).

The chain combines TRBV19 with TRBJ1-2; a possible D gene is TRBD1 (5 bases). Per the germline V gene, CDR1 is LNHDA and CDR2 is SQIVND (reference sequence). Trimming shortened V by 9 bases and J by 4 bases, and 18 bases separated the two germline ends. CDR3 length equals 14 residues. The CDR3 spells CASNIGAWSYGYTF. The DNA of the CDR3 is TGTGCCAGCAATATCGGGGCTTGGAGCTATGGCTACACCTTC.

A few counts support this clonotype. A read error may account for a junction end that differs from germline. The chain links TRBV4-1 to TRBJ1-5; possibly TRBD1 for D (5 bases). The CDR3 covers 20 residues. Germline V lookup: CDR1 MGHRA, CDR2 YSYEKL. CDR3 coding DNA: TGCGCCAGCAGCCAAGAGCCTTGGCCCCGGGACTGGGGTGGCAATCAGCCCCAGCACTTT. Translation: CASSQEPWPRDWGGNQPQHF.

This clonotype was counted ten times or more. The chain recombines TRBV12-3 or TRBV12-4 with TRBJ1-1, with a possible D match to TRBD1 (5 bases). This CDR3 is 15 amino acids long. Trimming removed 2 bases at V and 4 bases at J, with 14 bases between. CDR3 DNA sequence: TGTGCCAGCAGTTTACCCCAGGAAAGGGGCACTGAAGCTTTCTTT. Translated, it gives CASSLPQERGTEAFF.

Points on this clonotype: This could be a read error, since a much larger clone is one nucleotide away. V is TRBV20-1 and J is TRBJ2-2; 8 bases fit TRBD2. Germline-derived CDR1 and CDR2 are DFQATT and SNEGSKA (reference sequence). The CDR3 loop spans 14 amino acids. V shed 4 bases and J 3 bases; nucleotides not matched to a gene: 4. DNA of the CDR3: TGCAGTGCTAAGAGCGGGGGTTACACCGGGGAGCTGTTTTTT. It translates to CSAKSGGYTGELFF.

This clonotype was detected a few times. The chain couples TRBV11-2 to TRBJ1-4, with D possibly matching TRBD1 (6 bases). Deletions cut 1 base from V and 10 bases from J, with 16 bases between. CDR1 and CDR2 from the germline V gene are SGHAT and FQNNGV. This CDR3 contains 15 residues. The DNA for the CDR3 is TGTGCCAGCAGCTTAGGGGGGCAGCGGGGAGCAAAACTGTTTTTT. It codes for CASSLGGQRGAKLFF.

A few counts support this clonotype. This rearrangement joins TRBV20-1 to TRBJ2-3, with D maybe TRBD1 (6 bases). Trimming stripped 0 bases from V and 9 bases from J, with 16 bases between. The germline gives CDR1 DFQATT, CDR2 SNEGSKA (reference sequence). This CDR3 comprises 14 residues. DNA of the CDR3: TGCAGTGCTAGAGATCCCACAGGGCGTGGCACGCAGTATTTT. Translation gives CSARDPTGRGTQYF.